This TCR beta chain originates from a study of blood T cell repertoires in COVID-19. Germline assignment: CDR1 LNHDA and CDR2 SQIVND (reference sequence). Between the trimmed V and J ends, which lost 2 bases and 5 bases, there was a span of 9 bases. The CDR3 spans 13 residues. Sequencing was performed with immunoSEQ multiplex PCR; in TCRdb, only in-frame clones are kept and a portion is missing. The table shows about 240,000 clones, with 88% occurring only once. The receptor was isolated from a woman younger than 45 with acute or convalescent COVID-19. The sample comprised peripheral blood. The rearrangement uses TRBV19 and TRBJ1-1, with D uncertain. The CDR3 sequence: CASSIPPLTEAFF. CDR3 coding DNA: TGTGCCAGTAGTATACCCCCCCTGACTGAAGCTTTCTTT. Variable domain in full (rest from reference TRBV19 and TRBJ1-1): DGGITQSPKYLFRKEGQNVTLSCEQNLNHDAMYWYRQDPGQGLRLIYYSQIVNDFQKGDIAEGYSVSREKKESFPLTVTSAQKNPTAFYLCASSIPPLTEAFFGQGTRLTVV.